This is a list of T cell receptor beta chains from one sample in a study of CD8 T cells in ankylosing spondylitis. TCRdb independently ran MiXCR on the 5' RACE reads; one entry per CDR3 protein. The data show more than 650,000 distinct CDR3 sequences, about 12% seen once. Sequenced material: blood, either unsorted or a sorted T cell fraction (not recorded which). These receptors were collected from a male donor with ankylosing spondylitis. The CDR3 runs from the conserved cysteine through the conserved F or W. Fields, in order: V gene, clone size, D gene, J gene, CDR3 protein, CDR3 DNA. D genes are given only for firm matches. Not all rows give a size; the values are once, few, many and, for expanded clones, a class.

TRBV2	few	NA	TRBJ1-5	CASSEGLGSNQPQHF	TGTGCCAGCAGTGAAGGTTTGGGGAGCAATCAGCCCCAGCATTTT
TRBV5-1	NA	TRBD1	TRBJ2-3	CASSGRGQEDTQYF	TGCGCCAGCAGCGGCAGGGGGCAAGAAGATACGCAGTATTTT
TRBV4-2	many	NA	TRBJ2-7	CASSQDWNSYEQYF	TGTGCCAGCAGCCAAGATTGGAACTCCTACGAGCAGTACTTC
TRBV7-9	few	NA	TRBJ2-1	CASSFILGLSYNEQFF	TGTGCCAGCAGCTTTATTTTGGGCCTGTCCTACAATGAGCAGTTCTTC
TRBV4-3	NA	NA	TRBJ2-1	CASSQSVLSYNEQFF	TGCGCCAGCAGCCAAAGCGTCCTTTCCTACAATGAGCAGTTCTTC
TRBV2	few	NA	TRBJ1-5	CASRPDLNQPQHF	TGTGCCAGCAGACCCGATCTAAATCAGCCCCAGCATTTT
TRBV28	NA	NA	TRBJ2-4	CASSYGHLSKNIQYF	TGTGCCAGCAGTTATGGTCATTTGTCCAAAAACATTCAGTACTTC
TRBV30	few	NA	TRBJ2-1	CAWRGILGPIASYNEQFF	TGTGCCTGGAGAGGGATACTGGGCCCTATAGCGAGCTACAATGAGCAGTTCTTC
TRBV4-3	many	NA	TRBJ1-1	CASSPQPRLDTEAFF	TGCGCCAGCAGCCCCCAACCGAGGTTGGACACTGAAGCTTTCTTT
TRBV20-1	few	TRBD2	TRBJ2-3	CSATPLTSGSTDTQYF	TGCAGTGCAACTCCCCTGACTAGCGGGAGCACAGATACGCAGTATTTT
TRBV10-2	many	NA	TRBJ2-3	CASSPAGGVRTDTQYF	TGCGCCAGCAGTCCCGCAGGGGGGGTGAGGACAGATACGCAGTATTTT
TRBV20-1	NA	TRBD2	TRBJ2-2	CSARHGTSGIRAGELFF	TGCAGTGCTAGACACGGGACTAGCGGGATTCGGGCCGGGGAGCTGTTTTTT
TRBV20-1	NA	NA	TRBJ2-4	CSARTPWIQYF	TGCAGTGCTAGGACCCCCTGGATTCAGTACTTC
TRBV5-1	few	NA	TRBJ2-6	CASSSGLLINVLTF	TGCGCCAGCAGCTCGGGACTTCTTATCAACGTCCTGACTTTC
TRBV5-1	few	TRBD1	TRBJ2-7	CASSRQGGTSYEQYF	TGCGCCAGCAGCCGACAGGGGGGTACCTCCTACGAGCAGTACTTC
TRBV12-3/TRBV12-4	few	NA	TRBJ2-4	CASSWLVAKNIQYF	TGTGCCAGCAGTTGGTTAGTAGCCAAAAACATTCAGTACTTC
TRBV10-3	few	NA	TRBJ1-1	CAITSKNTEAFF	TGTGCCATTACCTCCAAGAACACTGAAGCTTTCTTT
TRBV7-2	NA	NA	TRBJ1-1	CASSLDPPGNGEAFF	TGTGCCAGCAGCTTAGACCCCCCAGGGAACGGTGAAGCTTTCTTT
TRBV20-1	few	NA	TRBJ2-5	CSARDIADYQETQYF	TGCAGTGCTAGAGATATAGCAGACTACCAAGAGACCCAGTACTTC
TRBV12-3/TRBV12-4	NA	NA	TRBJ1-5	CASSLRTIGQPQHF	TGTGCCAGCAGTTTAAGAACCATAGGTCAGCCCCAGCATTTT
TRBV10-3	NA	TRBD1	TRBJ1-1	CAISRAGGAPGDTEAFF	TGTGCCATCAGTCGAGCAGGGGGCGCCCCCGGGGACACTGAAGCTTTCTTT
TRBV6-1	few	TRBD1	TRBJ1-3	CASGDTGGSGNTIYF	TGTGCCAGCGGTGATACAGGGGGATCAGGAAACACCATATATTTT
TRBV5-1	NA	NA	TRBJ2-7	CASSTGLQGTNSYEQYF	TGCGCCAGCAGCACCGGACTACAGGGCACAAACTCCTACGAGCAGTACTTC
TRBV12-5	NA	TRBD1	TRBJ2-1	CARVPEDRDNNEQFF	TGTGCTAGGGTGCCTGAGGACAGGGACAACAATGAGCAGTTCTTC
TRBV2	once	NA	TRBJ2-7	CASSEVNGRWVSVEQYF	TGTGCCAGCAGTGAAGTAAACGGACGGTGGGTTTCGGTCGAGCAGTACTTC
TRBV28	many	NA	TRBJ2-7	CASSLLPYEQYF	TGTGCCAGCAGCTTATTACCCTACGAGCAGTACTTC
TRBV20-1	many	TRBD1	TRBJ1-6	CSARPPGQYNSPLHF	TGCAGTGCTAGACCTCCGGGACAGTATAATTCACCCCTCCACTTT
TRBV20-1	NA	NA	TRBJ2-3	CSARGLTHTDTQYF	TGCAGTGCTAGGGGGCTGACGCACACAGATACGCAGTATTTT